This entry is about one TCR beta chain. Seattle participants joined during active infection and were tracked over time. This sample was taken from a study of blood T cell repertoires in COVID-19. Across the whole study: The origin of the acute and convalescent COVID-19 samples was the United States, Italy and Spain. PBMCs, B-cell-depleted T cells, or T cells were the source of the cDNA or gDNA that made up the material.

The CDR3 consists of 21 residues. J gave up 1 base and V 2 bases, and 14 bases lay outside the gene matches. Per germline, CDR1 KGHDR and CDR2 SFDVKD. Under the authors' procedure: Estimated nucleated cell counts came from reference gene primer amplification. Assay used: immunoSEQ multiplex PCR; TCRdb lists only in-frame clones, some missing. The V and J calls and clone size are taken from that table; D and trimming were inferred from the DNA. Found here are 150,000 to 200,000 clones, 79% of them singletons; the top ten hold around 8.1%. The sequence came from a woman in her sixties or seventies with COVID-19, enrolled during active disease. The rearrangement uses TRBV24-1 and TRBJ2-1, with 12 bases matching TRBD2. Material: peripheral blood. The CDR3 DNA follows: TGTGCCACCAGTGATTCTTTCCCAGGACTAGCGGGGCCCAATTCCTACAATGAGCAGTTCTTC. Its translation is CATSDSFPGLAGPNSYNEQFF.